This TCR beta chain is drawn from a study of memory CD4+ T cells and cytomegalovirus serostatus. Looking at the study overall: This sample comes from healthy Belgian adults, roughly nine CMV seropositive, roughly 22 seronegative.

The sort gate was single viable CD3+CD4+CD8-CD45RO+ cells for memory CD4+ T cells. A word on this clone: Its target is unknown.

The CDR3 runs 11 residues. Germline CDR1 SQVTM, CDR2 ANQGSEA. V was pared by 4 bases and J by 6 bases, with 9 bases between. Sequencing was performed with immunoSEQ multiplex PCR; in TCRdb, only in-frame clones are kept and a portion is missing. The top ten hold about 1% of the sample, which has approximately 23,000 clones, about 80% seen once. Study-wide findings and caveats: Suggested: most of the CMV-linked TCR signature lies in CD4+ memory cells. CD4+ memory repertoires contained 67 of 164 reported CMV TCRbeta sequences.

The origin of this receptor is an adult in good health and CMV-seronegative. The specimen was memory CD4+ T cells from blood. The genes are TRBV29-1 and TRBJ1-2; a weak D match, TRBD1 (5 bases). DNA of the CDR3: TGCAGCGTTGGGGGGGGGAATGGCTACACCTTC. Translating gives CSVGGGNGYTF.